This T cell receptor beta chain comes out of a study of response to subunit inactivated influenza vaccine. This clonotype was detected ten times or more. Its antigen is as yet unknown. General study points: Each seasonal flu vaccination may recruit only limited new T cells, authors suggested.

TCRdb independently ran MiXCR on the RT-PCR reads; one entry per CDR3 protein. The data contain about 520,000 distinct CDR3 sequences, roughly 25% of them seen just once; the ten biggest clones take up less than 2.5%. The CDR3 consists of 11 residues. CDR1 MDHEN and CDR2 SYDVKM come from the germline V gene. V was shortened by 4 bases and J by 4 bases, with 5 bases between the two germline ends. The chain combines TRBV28 with TRBJ2-7; D is ambiguous. Here the sequenced sample was CD4+ T cells sorted from PBMCs, taken around 5 days after vaccination. The sequence derives from a man aged 50 or older who received an inactivated influenza vaccine. The CDR3 DNA is TGTGCCAGCAGTTCTCCGTACGAGCAGTACTTC. Its protein is CASSSPYEQYF. The full variable domain, its missing parts supplied by reference TRBV28 and TRBJ2-7, is DVKVTQSSRYLVKRTGEKVFLECVQDMDHENMFWYRQDPGLGLRLIYFSYDVKMKEKGDIPEGYSVSREKKERFSLILESASTNQTSMYLCASSSPYEQYFGPGTRLTVT.